One and the same sample provided the 27 T cell receptor beta chains below, sequenced in a study of shared clonotypes between healthy human individuals. Some clones are missing from TCRdb's copy, which holds only in-frame ones; the method was immunoSEQ multiplex PCR. In the table there are 470,000 or so clones, approximately 78% of which are singletons. Input material: PBMCs. The source is a woman in her thirties or forties in good health. Some clones in this sample may be carry-over from other donors' samples.

The gene calls are TRBV7-9 and TRBJ1-1; TRBD1 matches at 7 bases. V lost 5 bases to trimming and J lost 5 bases; unmatched junction nucleotides: 5. This CDR3 is built from 13 residues. Per the germline V gene, CDR1 is SEHNR and CDR2 is FQNEAQ (reference sequence). CDR3 sequence (DNA): TGTGCCAGCAGCGTCGCGGGACAGACTGAAGCTTTCTTT. This gives the protein CASSVAGQTEAFF.

The chain links TRBV5-4 to TRBJ2-5; the D gene is possibly TRBD2 (6 bases). V shed 4 bases and J shed 5 bases, with 12 bases lying between them. The length of the CDR3 is 13 residues. CDR1 and CDR2 (germline): SGHNT, YYREEE (reference sequence). This CDR3 is CASSQGGLETQYF. In DNA, the CDR3 is TGTGCCAGCAGCCAAGGAGGGCTGGAGACCCAGTACTTC. The entire variable domain, with the rest obtained from reference TRBV5-4 and TRBJ2-5, is as follows: ETGVTQSPTHLIKTRGQQVTLRCSSQSGHNTVSWYQQALGQGPQFIFQYYREEENGRGNFPPRFSGLQFPNYSSELNVNALELDDSALYLCASSQGGLETQYFGPGTRLLVL.

V and J are TRBV11-3 and TRBJ2-3; D not certain. Trimming stripped 1 base from V and 2 bases from J, with 16 bases between. Germline V gene sequence: CDR1 SGHNT, CDR2 YENEEA. The CDR3 has 17 amino acids. CDR3 in DNA: TGTGCCAGCAGCTTAGGAATATTAGAGGACCACACAGATACGCAGTATTTT. The encoded protein is CASSLGILEDHTDTQYF.

The chain employs TRBV7-9 and TRBJ1-5; D may be TRBD1 (6 bases). Germline V lookup: CDR1 SEHNR, CDR2 FQNEAQ (reference sequence). The CDR3 sequence is 13 residues long. V shed 1 base and J shed 9 bases, with 10 bases lying between them. The CDR3 DNA is TGTGCCAGCAGCTTAGGGGGGGCCGGGCCCCAGCATTTT. Translated: CASSLGGAGPQHF.

The rearrangement joins TRBV4-1 to TRBJ2-2; maybe TRBD2 (5 bases). Trimming took off 2 bases at V and 4 bases at J, with 8 bases between the two ends. Germline CDR1 is MGHRA and CDR2 is YSYEKL. This CDR3 contains 14 residues. CDR3 DNA sequence: TGCGCCAGCAGCCAACTACGGGGCACCGGGGAGCTGTTTTTT. Translated, it gives CASSQLRGTGELFF.

The chain links TRBV7-3 to TRBJ1-1; D unclear. CDR1 is SGHTA and CDR2 is FQGTGA in the germline V gene. The CDR3 covers 14 residues. The V and J ends lost 3 bases and 0 bases respectively, with 8 bases between them. The CDR3 DNA reads as TGTGCCAGCAGCTTCGGGATGTTGAACACTGAAGCTTTCTTT. This encodes CASSFGMLNTEAFF. Using reference TRBV7-3 and TRBJ1-1 for the parts outside the CDR3, the full variable domain is GAGVSQTPSNKVTEKGKYVELRCDPISGHTALYWYRQSLGQGPEFLIYFQGTGAADDSGLPNDRFFAVRPEGSVSTLKIQRTERGDSAVYLCASSFGMLNTEAFFGQGTRLTVV.

This clone was counted only a few times. V is TRBV6-4 and J is TRBJ2-3; 7 bases are shared with TRBD2. This CDR3 contains 15 residues. Per germline, CDR1 MRHNA and CDR2 SNTAGT. J lost 4 bases, V lost 4 bases, and 8 bases had no gene match. This CDR3 reads CASSVQSGEADTQYF. In DNA form, the CDR3 reads TGTGCCAGCAGTGTTCAAAGCGGGGAAGCAGATACGCAGTATTTT.

V and J are TRBV28 and TRBJ1-5; tentative D call: TRBD1 (5 bases). The CDR3 spans 15 residues. Germline V gene lookup returns CDR1 MDHEN and CDR2 SYDVKM. The V end was cut by 7 bases, the J end by 2 bases, with 15 bases between. The CDR3 here is CASNAGPSRNQPQHF. The CDR3 coding sequence is TGTGCCAGCAACGCGGGACCTTCTCGCAATCAGCCCCAGCATTTT.

The CDR3 DNA is TGTGCCAGCAGCAGGCATATCGGGACAGCAAGCTACACCTTC. Translating gives CASSRHIGTASYTF. This sequence joins TRBV28 and TRBJ1-2; 7 nucleotides line up with TRBD1. The CDR3 spans 14 residues. Germline V gene sequence: CDR1 MDHEN, CDR2 SYDVKM. V was clipped by 6 bases and J by 9 bases; unmatched bases: 13.

J is TRBJ2-1 and V is TRBV29-1, with 14 nucleotides matching TRBD2. The CDR3 extends over 17 amino acids. With V trimmed by 8 bases and J by 9 bases, 18 bases remained unmatched. From germline, CDR1 is SQVTM and CDR2 ANQGSEA. CDR3 in amino acids: CSFGGDRGLAGVIEQFF. The CDR3 DNA sequence: TGCAGCTTTGGGGGGGACAGGGGACTAGCGGGAGTAATTGAGCAGTTCTTC.

The V and J genes are TRBV29-1 and TRBJ2-1, with D hard to call. The V gene lost 7 bases and the J gene lost 6 bases, with 16 bases spanning the gap. Germline V gives CDR1 SQVTM, CDR2 ANQGSEA. CDR3 length equals 13 residues. The CDR3 DNA is TGCAGCGGCGGTCAGTCCGTTTTCAATGAGCAGTTCTTC. Its protein product is CSGGQSVFNEQFF.

The chain couples TRBV7-3 to TRBJ2-3, with D unresolved. Looked up from germline, CDR1 is SGHTA and CDR2 is FQGTGA. V was shortened by 5 bases and J by 2 bases, with 11 bases between the two germline ends. CDR3 length: 14 residues. The CDR3 loop reads CASSPLSNTDTQYF. The CDR3 DNA reads TGTGCCAGCAGCCCCCTATCCAACACAGATACGCAGTATTTT.

The rearrangement links TRBV2 to TRBJ1-5, with a tentative D call TRBD1 (6 bases). Trimming removed 3 bases from V and 4 bases from J, with 13 bases in between. This CDR3 has 15 amino acids. Germline loops: CDR1 SNHLY, CDR2 FYNNEI. CDR3 bases: TGTGCCAGCAGTGACCCCGGGGGCGTGAATCAGCCCCAGCATTTT. Residues: CASSDPGGVNQPQHF.

The J gene is TRBJ2-5, the V gene TRBV5-1; 11 bases align to TRBD1. Trimming removed 4 bases from V and 1 base from J; junction bases left unmatched: 3. Per the germline V gene, CDR1 is SGHRS and CDR2 is YFSETQ. CDR3 size: 15 residues. The CDR3 sequence is CASSTGQGAQETQYF. CDR3 in DNA: TGCGCCAGCAGCACCGGACAGGGGGCCCAAGAGACCCAGTACTTC.

Details on this clone: A far more abundant clone sits one base away, making this likely a read error. This chain joins TRBV29-1 and TRBJ1-1; 7 positions match TRBD1. The CDR3 is 11 amino acids. Germline V CDR1 and CDR2: SQVTM, ANQGSEA. The CDR3 sequence: CSVSRQGAALF. CDR3 DNA sequence: TGCAGCGTGTCGCGACAGGGCGCAGCTTTGTTT.

Many counts were recorded for this clone. This chain joins TRBV7-8 and TRBJ1-1, with no clear D. The V gene lost 1 base and the J gene lost 7 bases, with 7 bases spanning the gap. Germline V gene sequence: CDR1 SGHVS, CDR2 FQNEAQ. The CDR3 consists of 12 residues. The CDR3 here is CASSLDGGEAFF. In DNA form, the CDR3 reads TGTGCCAGCAGCTTAGACGGAGGTGAAGCTTTCTTT.

The chain employs TRBV6-5 and TRBJ2-5, with D unresolved. The J call may be in error: the DNA end matches TRBJ2-7 better. This CDR3 is 13 amino acids long. Germline-derived CDR1 and CDR2 are MNHEY and SVGAGI. The CDR3 reads CASSYSASYEQYF. Written as DNA, the CDR3 is TGTGCCAGCAGTTACTCGGCCTCCTACGAGCAGTACTTC.

The sample holds one count of this clone. Other DNA sequences in this sample translate to the same CDR3. DNA for the CDR3: TGTGCCAGCAGTTACTCCCCGCAGGGGGGTTACGAGCAGTACTTC. Protein product: CASSYSPQGGYEQYF. This chain connects TRBV6-5 to TRBJ2-5; tentatively, D is TRBD1 (7 bases). The assigned J gene may be wrong: the sequence end matches TRBJ2-7 better. Germline loops: CDR1 MNHEY, CDR2 SVGAGI. The CDR3 consists of 15 residues.

The chain is built from TRBV6-6 and TRBJ2-1; 11 bases align to TRBD2. CDR1 and CDR2 from the germline V gene are MNHNY and SVGAGI (reference sequence). Germline trimming cut 2 bases from V and 13 bases from J; bases unmatched to any gene: 7. There are 14 residues in the CDR3. The CDR3 is CASSYAIAGGGQFF. The CDR3 DNA reads TGTGCCAGCAGTTACGCAATAGCGGGAGGGGGACAGTTCTTC.

V is TRBV11-1 and J is TRBJ2-3, with D perhaps being TRBD1 or TRBD2 (6 bases each). The germline V and J ends were trimmed by 5 bases and 1 base, with 16 bases remaining between them. This CDR3 contains 16 residues. CDR1 is SGHAT and CDR2 is FQDESV in the germline V gene (reference sequence). The CDR3 sequence: CASSQGGSSGTDTQYF. In nucleotides, the CDR3 is TGTGCCAGCAGCCAAGGGGGGTCTAGCGGCACAGATACGCAGTATTTT.

The rearrangement links TRBV7-3 to TRBJ2-6, with D possibly being TRBD1 (6 bases). The CDR3 runs to 15 residues. Germline V gene data show CDR1 as SGHTA and CDR2 as FQGTGA. V was shortened by 4 bases and J by 3 bases, with 10 bases between the two germline ends. Here the CDR3 reads CASSSGALGANVLTF. The CDR3 nucleotides are TGTGCCAGCAGCTCAGGGGCACTTGGGGCCAACGTCCTGACTTTC.

The chain joins TRBV6-1 to TRBJ2-3, with a tentative D call TRBD1 (6 bases). Trimming stripped 6 bases from V and 2 bases from J, with 15 bases between. The CDR3 is 15 residues long. From germline, CDR1 is MNHNS and CDR2 SASEGT. This CDR3 is CASSVIRDTTDTQYF. The DNA of the CDR3 is TGTGCCAGCAGCGTAATCCGGGACACCACAGATACGCAGTATTTT.

The CDR3 region has the DNA TGTGCCAGCAGTTACCCATTCCTCAGCGGATCTAGCACAGATACGCAGTATTTT. Protein: CASSYPFLSGSSTDTQYF. The rearrangement uses TRBV28 and TRBJ2-3; the D gene is possibly TRBD2 (5 bases). Trimming took off 4 bases at V and 0 bases at J, with 20 bases between the two ends. Germline V lookup: CDR1 MDHEN, CDR2 SYDVKM. The CDR3 is 18 amino acids.

This clone has just one count. This chain uses TRBV19 with TRBJ2-1; D not certain. Germline V gene sequence: CDR1 LNHDA, CDR2 SQIVND (reference sequence). This CDR3 has 15 amino acids. V lost 5 bases to trimming and J lost 0 bases, with 11 bases between them. The CDR3 nucleotides read TGTGCCAGTAGTCCTCGACGGAGCTCCTACAATGAGCAGTTCTTC. This gives the protein CASSPRRSSYNEQFF.

The V gene is TRBV2, the J gene TRBJ1-1; TRBD1 might be the D (5 bases). With 1 base removed from V and 3 bases from J, the gap between germline ends came to 9 bases. Germline CDR1 SNHLY, CDR2 FYNNEI. CDR3 length: 14 amino acids. CDR3 loop: CASSEVSGDTEAFF. DNA for the CDR3: TGTGCCAGCAGTGAAGTGTCGGGGGACACTGAAGCTTTCTTT.

V and J are TRBV11-3 and TRBJ2-2, with 9 nucleotides matching TRBD2. Trimming cost V 5 bases and J 1 base; bases outside gene matches: 5. The germline gives CDR1 SGHNT, CDR2 YENEEA. This CDR3 comprises 16 residues. The CDR3 bases are TGTGCCAGCAGCCCGAGAGCGGGAGGGAACACCGGGGAGCTGTTTTTT. This codes for CASSPRAGGNTGELFF. The variable domain in full, with the rest retrieved from reference TRBV11-3 and TRBJ2-2, is EAGVVQSPRYKIIEKKQPVAFWCNPISGHNTLYWYLQNLGQGPELLIRYENEEAVDDSQLPKDRFSAERLKGVDSTLKIQPAELGDSAVYLCASSPRAGGNTGELFFGEGSRLTVL.

About this clone: This likely came from a read error, as a far larger clone is one base away. The chain couples TRBV15 to TRBJ2-5; no clear D. The DNA end is more similar to TRBJ2-7, so the J call may be wrong. The germline CDR1 and CDR2 sequences are LNHNV and YYDKDF (reference sequence). This CDR3 has 12 amino acids. The CDR3 is CAASRDEDEQYF. The DNA of the CDR3 is TGTGCCGCCAGCAGAGATGAGGACGAGCAGTACTTC.